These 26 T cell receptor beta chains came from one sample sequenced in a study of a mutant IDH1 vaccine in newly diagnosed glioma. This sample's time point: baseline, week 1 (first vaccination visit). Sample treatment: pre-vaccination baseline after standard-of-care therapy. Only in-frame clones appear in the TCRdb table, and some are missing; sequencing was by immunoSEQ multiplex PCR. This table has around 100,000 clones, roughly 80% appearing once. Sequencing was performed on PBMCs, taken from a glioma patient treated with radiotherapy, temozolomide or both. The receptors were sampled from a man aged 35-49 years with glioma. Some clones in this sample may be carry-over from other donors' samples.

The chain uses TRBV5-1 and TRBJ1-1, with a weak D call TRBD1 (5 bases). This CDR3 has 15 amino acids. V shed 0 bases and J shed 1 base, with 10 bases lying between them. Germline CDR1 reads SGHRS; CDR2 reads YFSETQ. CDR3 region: CASSLDGAGNTEAFF. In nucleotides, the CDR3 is TGCGCCAGCAGCTTGGATGGGGCAGGGAACACTGAAGCTTTCTTT.

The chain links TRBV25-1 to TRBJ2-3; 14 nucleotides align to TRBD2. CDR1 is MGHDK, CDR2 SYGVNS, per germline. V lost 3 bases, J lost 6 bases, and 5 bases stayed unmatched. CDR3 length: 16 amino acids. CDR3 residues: CASSDGLAGGWDTQYF. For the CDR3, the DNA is TGTGCCAGCAGTGACGGACTAGCGGGGGGCTGGGATACGCAGTATTTT.

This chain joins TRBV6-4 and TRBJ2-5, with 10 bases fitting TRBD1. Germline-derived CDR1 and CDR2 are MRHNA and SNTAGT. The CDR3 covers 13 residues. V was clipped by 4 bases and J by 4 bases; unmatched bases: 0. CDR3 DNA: TGTGCCAGCAGTGGGGACAGGGGAGAGACCCAGTACTTC. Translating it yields CASSGDRGETQYF.

In DNA form, the CDR3 reads TGTGCCAGCAGCTTACGGGGGTTGGACACTGAAGCTTTCTTT. Translating it yields CASSLRGLDTEAFF. The genes are TRBV5-6 and TRBJ1-1; TRBD1 might be the D (5 bases). The germline V gene encodes CDR1 SGHDT and CDR2 YYEEEE. This CDR3 contains 14 residues. V was trimmed by 2 bases and J by 3 bases, leaving 11 bases between them.

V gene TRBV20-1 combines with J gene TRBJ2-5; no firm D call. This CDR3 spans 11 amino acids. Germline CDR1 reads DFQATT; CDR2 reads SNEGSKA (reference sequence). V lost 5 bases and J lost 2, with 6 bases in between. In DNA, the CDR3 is TGCAGTGCTGACAAACAAGAGACCCAGTACTTC. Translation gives CSADKQETQYF.

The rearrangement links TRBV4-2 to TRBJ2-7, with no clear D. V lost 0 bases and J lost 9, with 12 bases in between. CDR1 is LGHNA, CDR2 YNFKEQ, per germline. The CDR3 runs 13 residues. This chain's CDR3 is CASSQESARVQYF. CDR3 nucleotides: TGTGCCAGCAGCCAAGAATCAGCCCGGGTGCAGTACTTC.

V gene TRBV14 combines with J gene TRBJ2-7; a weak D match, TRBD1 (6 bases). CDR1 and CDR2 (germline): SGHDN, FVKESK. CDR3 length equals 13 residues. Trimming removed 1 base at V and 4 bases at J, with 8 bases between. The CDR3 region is CASSQVQGYEQYF. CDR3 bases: TGTGCCAGCAGCCAAGTGCAGGGGTACGAGCAGTACTTC.

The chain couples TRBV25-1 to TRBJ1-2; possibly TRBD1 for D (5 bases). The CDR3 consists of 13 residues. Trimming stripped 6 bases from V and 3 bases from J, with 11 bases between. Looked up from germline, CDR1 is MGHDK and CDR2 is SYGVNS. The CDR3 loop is CASRGEFDYGYTF. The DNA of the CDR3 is TGTGCCAGCAGAGGGGAATTTGACTATGGCTACACCTTC.

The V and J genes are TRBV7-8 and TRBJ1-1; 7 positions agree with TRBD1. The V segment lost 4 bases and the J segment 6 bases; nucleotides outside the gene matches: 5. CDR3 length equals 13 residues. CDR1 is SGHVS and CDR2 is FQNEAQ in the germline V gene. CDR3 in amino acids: CASSYDRAPEAFF. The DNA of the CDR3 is TGTGCCAGCAGCTATGACAGGGCCCCTGAAGCTTTCTTT.

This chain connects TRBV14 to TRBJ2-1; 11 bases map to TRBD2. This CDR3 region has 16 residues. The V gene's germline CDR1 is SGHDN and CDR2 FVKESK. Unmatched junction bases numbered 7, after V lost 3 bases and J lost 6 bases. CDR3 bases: TGTGCCAGCAGCCATTATAGCGGGGGGGCCGGCAATGAGCAGTTCTTC. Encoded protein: CASSHYSGGAGNEQFF.

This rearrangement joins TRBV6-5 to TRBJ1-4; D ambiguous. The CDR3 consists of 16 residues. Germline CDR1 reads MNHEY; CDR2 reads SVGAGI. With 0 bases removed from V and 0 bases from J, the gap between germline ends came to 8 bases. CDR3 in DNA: TGTGCCAGCAGTTACTCCGGCGGCGCAACTAATGAAAAACTGTTTTTT. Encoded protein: CASSYSGGATNEKLFF.

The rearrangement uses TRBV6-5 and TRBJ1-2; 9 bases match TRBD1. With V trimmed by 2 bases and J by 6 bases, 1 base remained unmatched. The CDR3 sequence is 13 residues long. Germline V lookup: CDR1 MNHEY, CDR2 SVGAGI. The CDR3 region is CASSYDRGDGYTF. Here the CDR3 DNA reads TGTGCCAGCAGTTACGACAGGGGGGATGGCTACACCTTC.

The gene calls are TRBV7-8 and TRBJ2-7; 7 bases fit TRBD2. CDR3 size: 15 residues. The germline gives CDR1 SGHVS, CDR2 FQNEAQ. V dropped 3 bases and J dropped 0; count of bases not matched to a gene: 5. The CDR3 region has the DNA TGTGCCAGCAGCTTCCGGGGGGATAGCTCCTACGAGCAGTACTTC. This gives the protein CASSFRGDSSYEQYF.

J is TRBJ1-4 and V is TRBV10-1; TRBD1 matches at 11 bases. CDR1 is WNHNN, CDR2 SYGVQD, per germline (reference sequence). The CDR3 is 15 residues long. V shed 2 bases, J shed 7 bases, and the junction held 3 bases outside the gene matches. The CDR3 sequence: CASSEAGTGGEKLFF. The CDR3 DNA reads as TGCGCCAGCAGTGAGGCCGGGACAGGGGGTGAAAAACTGTTTTTT.

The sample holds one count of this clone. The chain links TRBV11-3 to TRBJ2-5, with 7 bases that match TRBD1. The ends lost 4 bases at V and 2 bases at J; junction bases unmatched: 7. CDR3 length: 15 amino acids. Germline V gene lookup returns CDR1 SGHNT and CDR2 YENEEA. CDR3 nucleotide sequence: TGTGCCAGCAGCTCCGGACAGGCCTCACAAGAGACCCAGTACTTC. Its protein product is CASSSGQASQETQYF.

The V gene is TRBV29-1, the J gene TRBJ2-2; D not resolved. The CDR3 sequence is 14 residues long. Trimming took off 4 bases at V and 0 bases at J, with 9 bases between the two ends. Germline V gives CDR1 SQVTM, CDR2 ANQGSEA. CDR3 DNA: TGCAGCGTTGCGAGGACCGCGAACACCGGGGAGCTGTTTTTT. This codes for CSVARTANTGELFF.

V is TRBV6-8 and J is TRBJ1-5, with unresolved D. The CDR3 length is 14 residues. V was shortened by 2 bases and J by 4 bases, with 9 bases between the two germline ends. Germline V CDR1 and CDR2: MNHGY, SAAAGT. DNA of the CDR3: TGTGCCAGCAGTTACATCCGGAAAAATCAGCCCCAGCATTTT. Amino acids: CASSYIRKNQPQHF.

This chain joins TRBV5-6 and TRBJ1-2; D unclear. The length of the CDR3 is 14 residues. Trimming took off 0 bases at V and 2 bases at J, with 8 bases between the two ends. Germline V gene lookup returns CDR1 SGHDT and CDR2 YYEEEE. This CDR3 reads CASSLGRQNYGYTF. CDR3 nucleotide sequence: TGTGCCAGCAGCTTGGGAAGGCAGAACTATGGCTACACCTTC.

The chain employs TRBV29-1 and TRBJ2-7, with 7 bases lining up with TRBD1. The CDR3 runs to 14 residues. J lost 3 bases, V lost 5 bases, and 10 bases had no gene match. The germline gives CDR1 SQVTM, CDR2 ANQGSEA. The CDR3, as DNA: TGCAGCGTTACAACAGGGGTTCAAATCTACGAGCAGTACTTC. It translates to CSVTTGVQIYEQYF.

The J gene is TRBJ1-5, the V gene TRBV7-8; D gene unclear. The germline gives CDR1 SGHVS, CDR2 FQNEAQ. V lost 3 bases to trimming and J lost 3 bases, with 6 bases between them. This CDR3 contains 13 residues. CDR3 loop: CASSFGPNQPQHF. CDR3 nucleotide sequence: TGTGCCAGCAGCTTTGGGCCCAATCAGCCCCAGCATTTT.

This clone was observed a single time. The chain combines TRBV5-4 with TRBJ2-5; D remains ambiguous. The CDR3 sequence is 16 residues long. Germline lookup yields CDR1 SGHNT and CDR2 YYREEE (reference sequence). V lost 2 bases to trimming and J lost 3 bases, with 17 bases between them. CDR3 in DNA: TGTGCCAGCAGCTTATCGCTTCGGCCAGCGAAAGAGACCCAGTACTTC. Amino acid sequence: CASSLSLRPAKETQYF. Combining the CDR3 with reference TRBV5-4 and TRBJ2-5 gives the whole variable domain ETGVTQSPTHLIKTRGQQVTLRCSSQSGHNTVSWYQQALGQGPQFIFQYYREEENGRGNFPPRFSGLQFPNYSSELNVNALELDDSALYLCASSLSLRPAKETQYFGPGTRLLVL.

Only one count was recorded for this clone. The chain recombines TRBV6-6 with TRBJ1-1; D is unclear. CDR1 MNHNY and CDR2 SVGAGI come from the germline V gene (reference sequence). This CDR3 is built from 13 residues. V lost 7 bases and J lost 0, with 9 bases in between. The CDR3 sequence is CASTRIMNTEAFF. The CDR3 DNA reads TGTGCCAGCACTAGAATAATGAACACTGAAGCTTTCTTT.

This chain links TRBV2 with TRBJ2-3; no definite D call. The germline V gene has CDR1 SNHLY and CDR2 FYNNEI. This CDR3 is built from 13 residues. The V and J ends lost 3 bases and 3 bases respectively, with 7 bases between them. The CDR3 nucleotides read TGTGCCAGCAGTGAGATTCCAACAGATACGCAGTATTTT. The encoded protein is CASSEIPTDTQYF.

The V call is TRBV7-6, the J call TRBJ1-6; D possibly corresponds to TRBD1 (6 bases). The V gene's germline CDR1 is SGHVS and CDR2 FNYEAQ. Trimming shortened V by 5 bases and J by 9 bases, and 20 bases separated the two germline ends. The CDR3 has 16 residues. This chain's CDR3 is CASSNRRGGAASPLHF. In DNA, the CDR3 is TGTGCCAGCAGCAACAGAAGAGGGGGGGCAGCTTCACCCCTCCACTTT.

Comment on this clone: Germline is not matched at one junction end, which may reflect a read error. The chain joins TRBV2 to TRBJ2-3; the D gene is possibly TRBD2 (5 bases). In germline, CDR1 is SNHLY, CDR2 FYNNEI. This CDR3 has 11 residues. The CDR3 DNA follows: TGTGCCACCAGTGAACTAGGTACGCAGTATTTT. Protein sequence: CATSELGTQYF.

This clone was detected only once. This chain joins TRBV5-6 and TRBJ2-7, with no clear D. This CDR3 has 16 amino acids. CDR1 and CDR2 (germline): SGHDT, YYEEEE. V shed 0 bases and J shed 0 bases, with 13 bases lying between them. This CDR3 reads CASSLASRRSSYEQYF. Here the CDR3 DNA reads TGTGCCAGCAGCTTGGCCTCCCGCAGGAGCTCCTACGAGCAGTACTTC.